The 27 T cell receptor beta chains below were found in one sample sequenced in a study of cytomegalovirus exposure and HLA in healthy donors. The PCR ran on 60 Vbeta and 13 Jbeta primers. Produced via immunoSEQ multiplex PCR; TCRdb's table is partial and in-frame only. The table includes more than 150,000 clones, about three quarters detected once. Sequencing was carried out using PBMCs. These receptors were taken from a woman in her 40s in good health and CMV-seropositive.

Written as DNA, the CDR3 is TGTGCCAGCAGTTTAGGCGGGGGGGGCCGAGGCCAGCCCCAGCATTTT. It encodes CASSLGGGGRGQPQHF. The chain couples TRBV28 to TRBJ1-5; a weak D match, TRBD1 (6 bases). CDR1 MDHEN and CDR2 SYDVKM come from the germline V gene. With 2 bases removed from V and 7 bases from J, the gap between germline ends came to 18 bases. This CDR3 is built from 16 residues.

About this clone: The junction does not match germline at one end; this may be a read error. The rearrangement links TRBV7-2 to TRBJ2-4; D perhaps matches TRBD2 (7 bases). The germline gives CDR1 SGHTA, CDR2 FQGNSA. The CDR3 is 16 residues long. Written as DNA, the CDR3 is TGTGCCAGCAGCTTTGCGGGGGCGGGGGCCAAAAACAGTCAGTACTTC. This sequence encodes CASSFAGAGAKNSQYF.

The chain carries TRBV15 and TRBJ1-4, with D perhaps matching TRBD1 (5 bases). The CDR3 totals 15 residues. V was cut by 3 bases and J by 0 bases, with 8 bases left in between. Germline CDR1 LNHNV, CDR2 YYDKDF (reference sequence). CDR3 sequence reads: CATSSTTATNEKLFF. The CDR3 DNA sequence: TGTGCCACCAGCAGTACGACAGCAACTAATGAAAAACTGTTTTTT.

On this clone itself: The junction departs from germline at one end; a sequencing error may be responsible. Other DNA sequences of this sample code for an identical CDR3. V and J are TRBV19 and TRBJ1-2; D unclear. This CDR3 has 15 amino acids. Germline values: CDR1 LNHDA, CDR2 SQIVND (reference sequence). The DNA for the CDR3 is TGCGCCAGTAGTATAGTAGGACTCGGACACTATGGCTACACCTTC. Encoded protein: CASSIVGLGHYGYTF.

The chain links TRBV5-1 to TRBJ2-6, with 9 bases aligning to TRBD1. The CDR3 sequence is 18 residues long. Germline values: CDR1 SGHRS, CDR2 YFSETQ. V lost 3 bases, J lost 0 bases, and 7 bases stayed unmatched. CDR3 nucleotides: TGCGCCAGCAGCTCCTATGGGACAGGGAGCTCTGGGGCCAACGTCCTGACTTTC. As protein: CASSSYGTGSSGANVLTF.

J is TRBJ2-7 and V is TRBV30, with 10 bases lining up with TRBD1. CDR3 length equals 14 residues. V lost 4 bases and J lost 8; bases outside the gene matches: 11. Looked up from germline, CDR1 is GTSNPN and CDR2 is SVGIG (reference sequence). In DNA form, the CDR3 reads TGTGCCTGGAAACAGGACAGGGGGGACCCCAAGCAGTACTTC. It specifies CAWKQDRGDPKQYF.

This clone came up once. The J gene is TRBJ1-4, the V gene TRBV28; 9 positions agree with TRBD1. CDR1 and CDR2 from the germline V gene are MDHEN and SYDVKM. The CDR3 loop spans 14 amino acids. V dropped 6 bases and J dropped 11; count of bases not matched to a gene: 10. As DNA, the CDR3 is TGTGCCAGCAGCCTAACGACAGGGGGGCCTAAACTGTTTTTT. Residues: CASSLTTGGPKLFF.

This clone was detected only once. This chain links TRBV5-1 with TRBJ2-5, with D perhaps TRBD2 (7 bases). V was clipped by 2 bases and J by 5 bases, with 19 bases between them. This CDR3 spans 16 amino acids. Looked up from germline, CDR1 is SGHRS and CDR2 is YFSETQ. The CDR3 loop reads CASSFGLGGAGETQYF. The CDR3 DNA is TGCGCCAGCAGCTTTGGCCTTGGGGGGGCTGGGGAGACCCAGTACTTC.

CDR3 in amino acids: CASSLLGARTDTQYF. CDR3 coding DNA: TGTGCCAGCAGTTTATTAGGGGCGCGGACAGATACGCAGTATTTT. The gene calls are TRBV28 and TRBJ2-3; maybe TRBD1 (5 bases). Trimming cost V 1 base and J 3 bases, with 11 bases left between them. The CDR3 is made up of 15 amino acids. CDR1 is MDHEN and CDR2 is SYDVKM in the germline V gene.

The chain employs TRBV7-9 and TRBJ2-3, with 8 nucleotides matching TRBD2. This CDR3 region has 18 residues. The V gene end was trimmed by 5 bases and the J gene end by 0 bases; junction bases not matched to a gene: 13. Germline CDR1 and CDR2: SEHNR and FQNEAQ (reference sequence). The CDR3 spells CASSTLRSGVSSTDTQYF. In nucleotides, the CDR3 is TGTGCCAGCAGCACCTTACGTAGCGGGGTTTCTAGCACAGATACGCAGTATTTT.

J is TRBJ2-7 and V is TRBV10-3, with 7 bases identical to TRBD1. V lost 6 bases and J lost 2; bases outside the gene matches: 4. CDR1 ENHRY and CDR2 SYGVKD come from the germline V gene. The CDR3 loop spans 13 amino acids. The CDR3 nucleotides are TGTGCCATCAGCCGGGACAGAACCTACGAGCAGTACTTC. It translates to CAISRDRTYEQYF.

This clone was detected only once. At the DNA level, this CDR3 is encoded by other sequences in the same sample as well. V usage is TRBV18 and J usage is TRBJ2-7; 9 nucleotides align to TRBD2. The CDR3 spans 13 residues. CDR1 is KGHSH and CDR2 is LQKENI in the germline V gene. Unmatched junction bases numbered 2, after V lost 2 bases and J lost 6 bases. Here the CDR3 reads CASSPSGGREQYF. The CDR3 DNA follows: TGTGCCAGCTCACCAAGCGGGGGGCGCGAGCAGTACTTC. The whole variable domain, remainder taken from reference TRBV18 and TRBJ2-7, is NAGVMQNPRHLVRRRGQEARLRCSPMKGHSHVYWYRQLPEEGLKFMVYLQKENIIDESGMPKERFSAEFPKEGPSILRIQQVVRGDSAAYFCASSPSGGREQYFGPGTRLTVT.

As concerns this clone: The junction shows a germline mismatch at one end, possibly a read error. This chain joins TRBV19 and TRBJ2-7; 7 bases are shared with TRBD1. This CDR3 contains 16 residues. In germline, CDR1 is LNHDA, CDR2 SQIVND (reference sequence). The CDR3 loop reads CASSLEPGQNAYKQYF. The CDR3 DNA reads as TGTGCCAGTAGTTTGGAACCGGGACAGAACGCCTACAAGCAGTACTTC. The full variable domain, completed using reference TRBV19 and TRBJ2-7, is DGGITQSPKYLFRKEGQNVTLSCEQNLNHDAMYWYRQDPGQGLRLIYYSQIVNDFQKGDIAEGYSVSREKKESFPLTVTSAQKNPTAFYLCASSLEPGQNAYKQYFGPGTRLTVT.

A word on this clone: One end of the junction fails to match germline, which may point to a read error. This chain joins TRBV7-9 and TRBJ1-2; no clear D. Germline CDR1 SEHNR, CDR2 FQNEAQ (reference sequence). The CDR3 runs 12 residues. CDR3 region: CSSSLYSDGYTF. CDR3 DNA sequence: TGTTCCAGCAGCTTATACTCGGATGGCTACACCTTC.

The V call is TRBV5-8, the J call TRBJ1-4, with a weak D call TRBD1 (5 bases). CDR1 and CDR2 from the germline V gene are SGHTS and YDEGEE. Trimming shortened V by 2 bases and J by 10 bases, and 15 bases separated the two germline ends. The CDR3 is 14 amino acids. The CDR3 reads CASSFQGSKRKLFF. CDR3 in DNA: TGTGCCAGCAGCTTCCAGGGAAGCAAGCGAAAACTGTTTTTT. The entire variable domain, with the rest obtained from reference TRBV5-8 and TRBJ1-4, is as follows: EAGVTQSPTHLIKTRGQQATLRCSPISGHTSVYWYQQALGLGLQFLLWYDEGEERNRGNFPPRFSGRQFPNYSSELNVNALELEDSALYLCASSFQGSKRKLFFGSGTQLSVL.

The chain uses TRBV29-1 and TRBJ2-2; tentative D call: TRBD1 (5 bases). Germline CDR1 and CDR2: SQVTM and ANQGSEA. CDR3 size: 15 residues. Trimming pared 2 bases from V and 3 bases from J, leaving 13 bases between. DNA for the CDR3: TGCAGCGTTGAAAGAAGGCAGGGCTACACCGGGGAGCTGTTTTTT. Protein sequence: CSVERRQGYTGELFF.

The rearrangement links TRBV6-5 to TRBJ1-2, with D possibly matching TRBD1 (6 bases). This CDR3 contains 14 residues. V lost 10 bases and J lost 4, with 19 bases in between. Germline V gene lookup returns CDR1 MNHEY and CDR2 SVGAGI. Written as DNA, the CDR3 is TGTGCCACTTGTCAGGGCAGGGGCCTCTATGGCTACACCTTC. This sequence encodes CATCQGRGLYGYTF.

The chain uses TRBV4-2 and TRBJ1-5, with 7 bases identical to TRBD1. CDR3 length: 17 residues. The junction had 7 bases not matched to a gene; V was cut back by 0 bases and J by 2 bases. The germline V gene has CDR1 LGHNA and CDR2 YNFKEQ. As DNA, the CDR3 is TGTGCCAGCAGCCAAGAGGTCTTAGGGGGCGGCAATCAGCCCCAGCATTTT. Its translation: CASSQEVLGGGNQPQHF.

The chain uses TRBV2 and TRBJ2-5; 8 positions match TRBD1. The better agreement between TRBJ2-7 and the DNA end casts doubt on the J call. This CDR3 comprises 13 residues. The germline gives CDR1 SNHLY, CDR2 FYNNEI. The CDR3 reads CASTKTGVYEQYF. The CDR3 coding sequence is TGTGCCAGCACCAAGACAGGGGTCTACGAGCAGTACTTC.

The table lists this clone with a few counts. This rearrangement joins TRBV30 to TRBJ1-1; D is uncertain. CDR1 and CDR2 (germline): GTSNPN, SVGIG (reference sequence). With 2 bases removed from V and 3 bases from J, the gap between germline ends came to 7 bases. CDR3 length: 12 residues. The CDR3 here is CAWSQRDTEAFF. CDR3 in DNA: TGTGCCTGGAGTCAGAGGGACACTGAAGCTTTCTTT.

The V and J genes are TRBV10-1 and TRBJ1-1; possible D gene TRBD1, 5 bases. V shed 1 base and J shed 7 bases, with 16 bases lying between them. CDR1 is WNHNN and CDR2 is SYGVQD in the germline V gene (reference sequence). The CDR3 runs 15 residues. In DNA form, the CDR3 reads TGCGCCAGCAGTGAGTTTAAGACTGTGGGGGGTGAAGCTTTCTTT. This encodes CASSEFKTVGGEAFF.

The chain combines TRBV4-3 with TRBJ1-2, with D possibly matching TRBD1 (6 bases). The CDR3 length is 14 residues. V was cut by 4 bases and J by 8 bases, with 17 bases left in between. Per germline, CDR1 LGHNA and CDR2 YSLEER. CDR3 sequence reads: CASSPQDDRRGYTF. The DNA of the CDR3 is TGCGCCAGCAGCCCCCAGGATGACAGGCGAGGCTACACCTTC.

The chain is built from TRBV28 and TRBJ1-1; no firm D call. The germline V gene encodes CDR1 MDHEN and CDR2 SYDVKM. Trimming cost V 2 bases and J 4 bases, with 8 bases left between them. The CDR3 runs to 13 residues. For the CDR3, the DNA is TGTGCCAGCAGTTTAGTGCGTACCACTGAAGCTTTCTTT. This translates into CASSLVRTTEAFF.

The chain combines TRBV9 with TRBJ2-1; 13 positions match TRBD2. With V trimmed by 4 bases and J by 8 bases, 6 bases remained unmatched. CDR1 SGDLS and CDR2 YYNGEE come from the germline V gene. The CDR3 length is 15 residues. The CDR3 loop is CASSSTSGGVDEQFF. The CDR3, as DNA: TGTGCCAGCAGCTCTACTAGCGGGGGGGTAGATGAGCAGTTCTTC.

Worth noting for this clone: A junction end diverges from the germline sequence, so it may reflect a read error. The chain carries TRBV5-1 and TRBJ2-5; 8 bases line up with TRBD2. The CDR3 is 14 residues long. Germline-derived CDR1 and CDR2 are SGHRS and YFSETQ. CDR3 sequence reads: CAGSLSGGGETQYF. CDR3 DNA: TGCGCCGGCAGCCTAAGCGGGGGCGGGGAGACCCAGTACTTC.

This clone turned up a few times. V is TRBV5-4 and J is TRBJ2-2, with 10 nucleotides matching TRBD2. This CDR3 spans 15 amino acids. Germline CDR1 is SGHNT and CDR2 is YYREEE (reference sequence). Losses at the gene ends were 4 bases for V and 1 base for J; bases not matched to a gene: 1. CDR3 protein: CASSPSGGNTGELFF. The CDR3 DNA follows: TGTGCCAGCAGCCCTAGCGGGGGGAACACCGGGGAGCTGTTTTTT.

In its sample, this clone was seen a few times. The chain is built from TRBV6-1 and TRBJ2-7; the D gene is possibly TRBD2 (6 bases). The CDR3 sequence is 13 residues long. CDR1 is MNHNS and CDR2 is SASEGT in the germline V gene. The germline V and J ends were trimmed by 4 bases and 3 bases, with 10 bases remaining between them. The CDR3 DNA reads TGTGCCAGCAGTGTCGGGACTCACTACGAGCAGTACTTC. Amino acid sequence: CASSVGTHYEQYF.